This TCR beta chain comes out of a study of T cells after yellow fever vaccination. For the study at large: Those fractions that held only low numbers of cells were prepared using the SMART-Seq v4 Ultra Low Input RNA kit. Notes on the study in general: Post-booster repertoires again held most primary-vaccination clones (just under 97% CD4, about 90% CD8). Although most clonotypes did not, a small share appeared in both CD4 and CD8 compartments.

V was shortened by 1 base and J by 0 bases, with 8 bases between the two germline ends. Per the germline V gene, CDR1 is MNHEY and CDR2 is SVGAGI. The CDR3 is 15 residues long. Notes on this clonotype: What it binds is unknown.

The TCR cDNA carried a universal primer site and UMIs from 5'RACE template switching. TCRdb ran MiXCR on the 5' RACE reads and lists one entry per CDR3 protein. The repertoire holds 500,000 to 650,000 distinct CDR3 sequences, with about 14% as singletons. The sequence was collected from a man younger than 45 who received the YFV17D yellow fever vaccine. The V gene is TRBV6-5, the J gene TRBJ2-3; D perhaps matches TRBD2 (6 bases). The starting material was PBMCs, obtained on the day of the yellow fever booster vaccination. The DNA of the CDR3 is TGTGCCAGCAGTTACTTTAGCGGCAGCACAGATACGCAGTATTTT. The encoded protein is CASSYFSGSTDTQYF.